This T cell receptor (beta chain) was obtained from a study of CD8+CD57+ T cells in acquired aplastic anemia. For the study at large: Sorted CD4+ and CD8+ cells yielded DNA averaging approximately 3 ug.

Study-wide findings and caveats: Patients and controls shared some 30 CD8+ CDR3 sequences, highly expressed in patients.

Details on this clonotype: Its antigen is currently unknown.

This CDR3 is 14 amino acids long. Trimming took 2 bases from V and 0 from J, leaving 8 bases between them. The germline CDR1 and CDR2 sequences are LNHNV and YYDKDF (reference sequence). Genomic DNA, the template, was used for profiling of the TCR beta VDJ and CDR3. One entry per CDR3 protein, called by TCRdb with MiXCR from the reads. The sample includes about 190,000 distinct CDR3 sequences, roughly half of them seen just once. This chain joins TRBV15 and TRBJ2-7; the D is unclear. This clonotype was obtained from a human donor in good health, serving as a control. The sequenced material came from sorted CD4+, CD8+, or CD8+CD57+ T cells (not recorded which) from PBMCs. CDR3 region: CATSRLRTSYEQYF. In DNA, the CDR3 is TGTGCCACCAGCAGACTCCGGACCTCCTACGAGCAGTACTTC.